The T cell receptor beta chain under discussion was sequenced for a study of cytomegalovirus exposure and HLA in healthy donors. Details on this clone: The antigen is not known.

Healthy people donating bone marrow made up the donors. Amplification used 60 Vbeta primers and 13 Jbeta primers. TCRdb keeps only in-frame clones here, not all; method: immunoSEQ multiplex PCR. The sample comprises about 200,000 clones, around 79% of which are singletons, and about 0.36% rests with the top ten. Study-level points and caveats: TRBV6-2, TRBV6-3 and some other V segments were excluded as indistinguishable. It has been reported that TCR beta sequences accurately predicted the HLA-A and HLA-B alleles of most subjects.

This CDR3 contains 16 residues. The V segment lost 4 bases and the J segment 4 bases; nucleotides outside the gene matches: 8. The germline CDR1 and CDR2 sequences are ENHRY and SYGVKD. The TCR originated in a male donor in good health and CMV-seropositive. This rearrangement joins TRBV10-3 to TRBJ1-4; 8 nucleotides match TRBD1. The sequenced sample was PBMCs. The CDR3 reads CAISGGTGVLNEKLFF. DNA for the CDR3: TGTGCCATCAGTGGGGGGACAGGAGTCCTTAATGAAAAACTGTTTTTT.